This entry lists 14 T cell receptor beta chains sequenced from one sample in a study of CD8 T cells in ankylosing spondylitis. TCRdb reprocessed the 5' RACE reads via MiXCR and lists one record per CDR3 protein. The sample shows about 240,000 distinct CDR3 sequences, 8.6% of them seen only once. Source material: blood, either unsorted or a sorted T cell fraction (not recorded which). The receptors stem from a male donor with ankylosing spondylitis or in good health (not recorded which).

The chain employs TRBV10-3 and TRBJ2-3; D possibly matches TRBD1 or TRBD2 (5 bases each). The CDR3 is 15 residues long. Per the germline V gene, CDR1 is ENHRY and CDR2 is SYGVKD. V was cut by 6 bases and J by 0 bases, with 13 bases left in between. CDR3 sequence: CAISPGQASTDTQYF. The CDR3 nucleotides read TGTGCCATCAGCCCGGGGCAGGCGAGCACAGATACGCAGTATTTT.

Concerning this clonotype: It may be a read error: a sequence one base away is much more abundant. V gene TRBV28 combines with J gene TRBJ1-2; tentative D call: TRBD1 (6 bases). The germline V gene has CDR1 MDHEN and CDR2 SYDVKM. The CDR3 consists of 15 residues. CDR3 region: CVSSPRTTGFHGYTF. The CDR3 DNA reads TGTGTCAGCAGTCCTAGAACTACAGGGTTTCATGGCTACACCTTC.

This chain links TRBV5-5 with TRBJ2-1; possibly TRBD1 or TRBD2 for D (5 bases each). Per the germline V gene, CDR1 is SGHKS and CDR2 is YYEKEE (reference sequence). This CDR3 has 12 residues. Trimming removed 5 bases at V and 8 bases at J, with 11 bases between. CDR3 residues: CASSSQGDEQFF. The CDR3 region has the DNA TGTGCCAGCAGTTCTCAGGGAGATGAGCAGTTCTTC.

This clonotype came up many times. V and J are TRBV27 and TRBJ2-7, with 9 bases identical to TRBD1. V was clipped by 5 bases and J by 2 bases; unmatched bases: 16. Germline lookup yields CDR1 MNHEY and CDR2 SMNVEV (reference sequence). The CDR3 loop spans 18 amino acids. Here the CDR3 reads CASSTLPYPGQGPYEQYF. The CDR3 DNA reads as TGTGCCAGCAGTACTCTACCCTATCCGGGACAGGGTCCCTACGAGCAGTACTTC.

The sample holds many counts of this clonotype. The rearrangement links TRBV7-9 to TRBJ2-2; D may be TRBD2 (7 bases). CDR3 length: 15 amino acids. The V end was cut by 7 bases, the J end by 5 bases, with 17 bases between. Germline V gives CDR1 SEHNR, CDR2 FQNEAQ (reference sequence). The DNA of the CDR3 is TGTGCCAGCACCCCAAGGGGGGGCGCAACCGGGGAGCTGTTTTTT. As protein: CASTPRGGATGELFF.

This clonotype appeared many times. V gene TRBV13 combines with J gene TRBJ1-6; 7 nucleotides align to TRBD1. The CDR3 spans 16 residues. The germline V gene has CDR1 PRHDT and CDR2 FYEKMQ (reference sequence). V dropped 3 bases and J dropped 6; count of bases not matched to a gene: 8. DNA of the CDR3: TGTGCCAGCAGCTTTGTCCCGGGACAGCCTAATTCACCCCTCCACTTT. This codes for CASSFVPGQPNSPLHF.

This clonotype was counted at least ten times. CDR3 loop: CASTLVANTEAFF. CDR3 in DNA: TGTGCCAGCACCCTTGTGGCGAACACTGAAGCTTTCTTT. This chain uses TRBV5-6 with TRBJ1-1; D remains ambiguous. The germline gives CDR1 SGHDT, CDR2 YYEEEE. Trimming left V 6 bases short and J 1 base short, with 10 bases between. The CDR3 length is 13 residues.

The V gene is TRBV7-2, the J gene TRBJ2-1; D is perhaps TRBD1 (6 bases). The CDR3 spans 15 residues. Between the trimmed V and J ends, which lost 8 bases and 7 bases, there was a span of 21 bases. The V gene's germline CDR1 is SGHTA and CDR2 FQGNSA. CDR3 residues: CASADWRQVGNEQFF. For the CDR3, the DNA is TGTGCCAGCGCCGATTGGAGACAGGTGGGGAATGAGCAGTTCTTC.

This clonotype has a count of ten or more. CDR3 in amino acids: CASSMGGGPYEQYF. For the CDR3, the DNA is TGTGCCAGTAGTATGGGGGGCGGACCCTACGAGCAGTACTTC. The V gene is TRBV19, the J gene TRBJ2-7, with D perhaps being TRBD1 or TRBD2 (6 bases each). Germline CDR1 LNHDA, CDR2 SQIVND (reference sequence). With 3 bases removed from V and 2 bases from J, the gap between germline ends came to 11 bases. This CDR3 spans 14 amino acids.

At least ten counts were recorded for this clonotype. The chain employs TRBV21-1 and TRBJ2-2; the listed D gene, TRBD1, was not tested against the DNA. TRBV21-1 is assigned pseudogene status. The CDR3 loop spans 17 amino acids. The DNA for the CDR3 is TGTGCCAGCAGCACGCCCTTAGACAGGGGACTGCTCGGGGAGCTGTTTTTT. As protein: CASSTPLDRGLLGELFF.

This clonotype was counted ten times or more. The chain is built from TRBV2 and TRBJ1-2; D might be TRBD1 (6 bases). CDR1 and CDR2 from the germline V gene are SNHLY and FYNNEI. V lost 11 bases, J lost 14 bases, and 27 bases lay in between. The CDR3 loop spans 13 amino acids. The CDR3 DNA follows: TGTGCCTTCAAGAGGGGGGCGAACGAACCTGGGACCTTC. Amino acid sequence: CAFKRGANEPGTF.

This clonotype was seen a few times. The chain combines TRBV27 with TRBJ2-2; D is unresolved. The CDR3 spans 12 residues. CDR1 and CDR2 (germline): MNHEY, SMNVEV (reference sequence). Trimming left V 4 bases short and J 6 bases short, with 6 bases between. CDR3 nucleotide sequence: TGTGCCAGCAGTTCCCCTCCCGGGGAGCTGTTTTTT. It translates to CASSSPPGELFF.

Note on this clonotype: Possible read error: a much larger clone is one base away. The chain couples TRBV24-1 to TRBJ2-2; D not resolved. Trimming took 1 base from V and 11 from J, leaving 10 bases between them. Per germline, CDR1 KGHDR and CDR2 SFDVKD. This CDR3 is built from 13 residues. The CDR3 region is CATSDFGSSELFF. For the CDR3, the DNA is TGTGCCACCAGTGATTTCGGCAGCAGTGAGCTGTTTTTT.

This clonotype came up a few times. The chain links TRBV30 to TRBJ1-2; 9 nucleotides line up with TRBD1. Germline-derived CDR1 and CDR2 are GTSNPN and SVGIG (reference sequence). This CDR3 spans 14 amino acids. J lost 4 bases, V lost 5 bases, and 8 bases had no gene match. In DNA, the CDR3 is TGTGCCTGGGGCCTCGGACAGGGGATCTATGGCTACACCTTC. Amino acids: CAWGLGQGIYGYTF.